The T cell receptor beta chain under discussion was sequenced for a study of OX40 agonist ivuxolimab in advanced cancers. About the research overall: Past anti-PD-1, anti-PD-L1 or anti-CTLA-4 therapy was accepted, and roughly 38% had received some. Study-wide results and caveats: At 0.1 to 3.0 mg/kg, clonal expansion of CD4+ and CD8+ blood T cells had occurred by week 6. Among the lowest peripheral clonal expansion occurred in 0.1-3.0 mg/kg partial responders.

Measured with immunoSEQ multiplex PCR; TCRdb has only the in-frame clones, and not every one. This table has 35,000 to 55,000 clones, 70% to 90% appearing once. Turning to this clone: Its target is not known.

Trimming pared 5 bases from V and 7 bases from J, leaving 18 bases between. CDR1 LGHNA and CDR2 YNFKEQ come from the germline V gene. This CDR3 contains 16 residues. Samples were taken at baseline and on day 1 of cycles 4 and 7. The sequence was obtained from an adult with an advanced solid tumor such as melanoma, head and neck, liver or kidney cancer. The V and J genes are TRBV4-2 and TRBJ1-6; the D gene is possibly TRBD1 (5 bases). Here the sequenced sample was CD4+ or CD8+ T cells sorted from blood, taken in a trial of the OX40 agonist ivuxolimab. In nucleotides, the CDR3 is TGTGCCAGCAGCTCTATTTTTGGCAGGGTCAATTCACCCCTCCACTTT. Its translation: CASSSIFGRVNSPLHF.